Given below is one T cell receptor (beta chain) in context. This specimen comes from a study of blood T cell repertoires in COVID-19. As for the study in general: The United States, Italy and Spain were the sources of the acute and convalescent COVID-19 samples. In each case, the material was cDNA or gDNA derived from T cells, B-cell-depleted T cells, or PBMCs.

Original processing notes: Using reference gene primer amplification, nucleated cell counts were estimated. TCRdb's table, derived via immunoSEQ multiplex PCR, lists solely in-frame clones and lacks some. V and J calls and clone size are as listed in that table; D and trimming were resolved from the DNA. The data hold hundreds of thousands of clones, with approximately 80% observed a single time. Germline loops: CDR1 SQVTM, CDR2 ANQGSEA. Trimming took 3 bases from V and 5 from J; bases not matched to a gene: 14. The CDR3 contains 16 residues. The sequence was obtained from a human donor in a cohort sampled during active COVID-19. The sample taken for sequencing was peripheral blood. The gene calls are TRBV29-1 and TRBJ2-7; 9 positions match TRBD1. The chain's CDR3 is CSVDSPGQGPADEQYF. The DNA for the CDR3 is TGCAGCGTTGATAGCCCGGGACAGGGTCCCGCGGACGAGCAGTACTTC.